A single sample is the source of the 7 T cell receptor beta chains below, sequenced in a study of T cell responses to AZD1222 COVID-19 vaccine. Profiled with immunoSEQ multiplex PCR; TCRdb holds only in-frame clones, not every one. The data hold about 81,000 clones, with around 90% observed a single time. This specimen consisted of peripheral blood, obtained 28 days after the second AZD1222 dose. All receptors come from an adult who received the AZD1222 COVID-19 vaccine.

V is TRBV10-2 and J is TRBJ2-7, with a tentative D call TRBD2 (5 bases). This CDR3 region has 11 residues. Germline CDR1 WSHSY, CDR2 SAAADI. The germline V and J ends were trimmed by 7 bases and 4 bases, with 8 bases remaining between them. The chain's CDR3 is CASKREYEQYF. The CDR3 DNA sequence: TGCGCCAGCAAGAGGGAATACGAGCAGTACTTC.

This chain joins TRBV12-2 and TRBJ2-7; the table's D call, TRBD1, has no DNA check behind it. TRBV12-2 is a pseudogene. CDR3 length: 14 residues. CDR3 sequence: CASRPSGQDYEQYF. DNA of the CDR3: TGTGCAAGTCGCCCCAGCGGACAGGACTACGAGCAGTACTTC.

A single count supports this clone. J is TRBJ2-7 and V is TRBV9; 11 nucleotides match TRBD2. Trimming removed 3 bases from V and 5 bases from J; junction bases left unmatched: 10. Germline CDR1 SGDLS, CDR2 YYNGEE. The CDR3 runs 16 residues. Here the CDR3 reads CASSGLAGGEYHEQYF. The CDR3 DNA is TGTGCCAGCAGCGGATTAGCGGGAGGGGAATACCACGAGCAGTACTTC.

The V and J genes are TRBV6-5 and TRBJ2-6; D unclear. CDR1 is MNHEY, CDR2 SVGAGI, per germline. The CDR3 totals 16 residues. The ends were cut back, 4 bases at V and 4 bases at J, with 14 bases in the middle. This CDR3 reads CASSSHTLGGANVLTF. As DNA, the CDR3 is TGTGCCAGCAGTTCTCACACACTTGGGGGGGCCAACGTCCTGACTTTC.

This chain joins TRBV11-3 and TRBJ2-1; D remains unclear. Germline V gives CDR1 SGHNT, CDR2 YENEEA. This CDR3 comprises 13 residues. V lost 1 base and J 9 bases, leaving 10 bases between the germline ends. CDR3 protein: CASSLVGVGEQFF. The CDR3 coding sequence is TGTGCCAGCAGCTTAGTTGGGGTGGGTGAGCAGTTCTTC.

The CDR3 DNA reads TGTGCCAGCAGTGATTCAGGGGGCCATGCTGCTGAAGCTTTCTTT. It encodes CASSDSGGHAAEAFF. The chain uses TRBV6-1 and TRBJ1-1; the match to TRBD1 covers 8 bases. CDR1 is MNHNS and CDR2 is SASEGT in the germline V gene. V gave up 3 bases and J gave up 6 bases; unmatched junction bases: 9. The CDR3 runs to 15 residues.

The chain carries TRBV6-5 and TRBJ1-5; D unclear. Trimming cost V 6 bases and J 0 bases, with 6 bases left between them. The CDR3 loop spans 13 amino acids. Germline CDR1 MNHEY, CDR2 SVGAGI. The CDR3 DNA reads TGTGCCAGCAGCCCCAGTAGCAATCAGCCCCAGCATTTT. Translated: CASSPSSNQPQHF.